This TCR beta chain was recovered during a study of human T cells and chemical hapten exposure (dated by TCRdb to the early 2020s). Background for the entire study: For sensitization, 2% DPC in acetone was applied to a 2 cm by 2 cm area of upper inner arm skin. Throughout the study period of 20 to 30 weeks, patients also received therapeutic DPC doses to the scalp every week. Patch testing was performed on the upper back with Finn chambers containing 0.01% DPC, and the patch tests were scored after 6 days according to International Contact Dermatitis Research Group standards. The patient cohort, mostly female, included alopecia areata with under or over 50% scalp involvement, alopecia totalis and alopecia universalis. Libraries were combined into a pool for sequencing, and differences in TCR yield between samples came mainly from small differences in library volumes within the pool. Peripheral blood TCR repertoire changes were tracked in vivo in alopecia patients during primary and secondary sensitization to the hapten diphenylcyclopropenone (DPC). Patient blood was sampled pre-sensitization (week 0) and at 2, 6 and about 24 weeks after DPC sensitization. Roughly 30 alopecia patients provided blood for TCR sequencing at one to four time points (pre-sensitization, 2, 6 and 24 weeks). The investigation overall reported the following: Repeated subsampling changed both the strength of the expansion versus patch-test correlation and the threshold at which the correlation became significant. No change with DPC sensitization was found in the number of TCRs above 1 in 1000 frequency, and no evidence of global repertoire structure alterations was found. A positive correlation was found between the number of PT1 expanded TCRs and patch test score, with significance reached at thresholds 8, 16 and 32 but not 4. Compared with pre-sensitization or healthy control sets, expanded TCRs formed significantly more large CDR3 similarity clusters, which is consistent with antigen-driven responses. Because all patients had alopecia, a presumed autoimmune disease, the immune response of the patients might differ from that of healthy individuals.

Per the publication, the time point label means: patch test 3, about 24 weeks after DPC sensitization. Taken with the paper, the label for treatment or condition translates to: therapeutic diphenylcyclopropenone sensitization with weekly scalp DPC. At every patch-test visit, the blood draw took place before the patch test was put on. Patients were eligible if aged 18 to 70, diagnosed with alopecia and judged suitable for DPC therapy, and pregnant patients were excluded. Total RNA was extracted from unfractionated whole blood that had been collected in Tempus Blood RNA tubes. To prepare the library, RACE was applied. The reads were generated on a NextSeq 500. Library preparation attached unique molecular identifiers to individual cDNA molecules for quantitative, reproducible TCR counting. Each blood RNA sample was used to sequence both TCR alpha and TCR beta chains. The authors' pipeline ran thus. A median of about 87,000 TCRs per sample was observed, with a range of roughly 20,000 to 750,000. V, J and CDR3 annotation of the TCR reads was carried out using the Decombinator software suite. For the PS versus PT1 abundance plots, all samples were subsampled to the same number of TCRs (28,000). TCRs were defined as expanded if absent before sensitization and observed at least eight times at the 2-week time point. In-frame beta chains were kept once TCRdb had trimmed the public reads at Q25 with fastp and called clones with MiXCR. Each record represents a unique CDR3 protein, reported with the most common genes and DNA among its rows. The V and J calls shown here were made by TCRdb, not taken from the authors' results. Recorded for this sample are approximately 160,000 distinct CDR3 sequences; 25% to 35% of them occurred a single time. The ten largest make up about 2.1% of the sample.

Note on this clonotype: The antigen this receptor binds is unknown. No much larger clone exists at a distance of one base, and base qualities are not known.

Reading the germline V gene (reference sequence) gives CDR1 LNHNV and CDR2 YYDKDF. The V and J ends are trimmed by 5 bases and 6 bases, leaving 16 bases between them. CDR3 length: 14 amino acids, cysteine to phenylalanine. Only the CDR3 portion is preserved as DNA: 42 bases, with reading frame beginning at the first base. The receptor was isolated from a woman between 18 and 29 years old with alopecia areata. Some clones in this sample may be carry-over from other donors' samples. The rearrangement combines TRBV15 with TRBJ1-1; TRBD1 is possibly the D segment (5 matching bases). The sample was whole blood, taken in connection with sensitization to the hapten diphenylcyclopropenone (DPC). CDR3 reads: CATSPGPRNSEAFF. The nucleotide sequence reads TGTGCCACCAGCCCGGGACCGCGGAATTCTGAAGCTTTCTTT.